A selection of T cell receptor beta chains follows, all from one sample in a study of blood T cell repertoires in COVID-19. Clones were sequenced by immunoSEQ multiplex PCR, and TCRdb holds only the in-frame ones, with some missing. The sample contains about 120,000 clones, 86% of which appear only once. The sample was peripheral blood. These receptors all stem from a middle-aged man with acute or convalescent COVID-19. CDR3s include the opening cysteine and the closing phenylalanine or tryptophan. A D gene is named only where the DNA matches it firmly. Clone size is stated in some rows and not others, as once, few, many or a class when expanded.

TRBV7-8,NA,TRBJ2-1,NA,CASSLQGGPYNEQFF,TGTGCCAGCAGCCTCCAGGGGGGTCCCTACAATGAGCAGTTCTTC
TRBV19,NA,TRBJ2-3,TRBD1,CASSILGQGADTQYF,TGTGCCAGTAGTATCCTCGGACAGGGCGCAGATACGCAGTATTTT
TRBV30,NA,TRBJ2-1,NA,CACTDFSYNEQFF,TGTGCCTGTACAGATTTCTCCTACAATGAGCAGTTCTTC
TRBV27,NA,TRBJ1-2,TRBD1,CASSLSGAQGDGYTF,TGTGCCAGCAGTTTAAGTGGGGCCCAGGGGGATGGCTACACCTTC
TRBV10-3,NA,TRBJ2-1,NA,CAISTTGPNEQFF,TGTGCCATCAGCACGACAGGCCCGAATGAGCAGTTCTTC
TRBV7-6,NA,TRBJ2-3,NA,CASSLGRTSTDTQYF,TGTGCCAGCAGCTTAGGACGGACTAGCACAGATACGCAGTATTTT
TRBV3-1/TRBV3-2,NA,TRBJ1-3,TRBD1,CASSLTGDSGNTIYF,TGTGCCAGCAGCCTAACAGGGGACTCTGGAAACACCATATATTTT
TRBV5-6,NA,TRBJ2-1,NA,CASSYRGEQFF,TGTGCCAGCAGCTATCGCGGTGAGCAGTTCTTC
TRBV2,few,TRBJ2-7,NA,CASSRVSEQYF,TGTGCCAGCAGCAGGGTTTCCGAGCAGTACTTC
TRBV5-1,NA,TRBJ1-3,NA,CASSLNTGNSGNTIYF,TGCGCCAGCAGCCTCAATACAGGGAACTCTGGAAACACCATATATTTT
TRBV11-3,NA,TRBJ2-3,NA,CASSLATGASTDTQYF,TGTGCCAGCAGCTTAGCAACGGGAGCTAGCACAGATACGCAGTATTTT
TRBV9,NA,TRBJ2-1,NA,CASSVGGPDNEQFF,TGTGCCAGCAGCGTGGGGGGGCCGGACAATGAGCAGTTCTTC
TRBV2,NA,TRBJ2-7,NA,CASSGAPVHYEQYF,TGTGCCAGCAGTGGGGCACCAGTCCACTACGAGCAGTACTTC
TRBV15,NA,TRBJ2-7,NA,CATSRAGVWEQYF,TGTGCCACCAGCAGAGCGGGAGTGTGGGAGCAGTACTTC
TRBV5-1,NA,TRBJ2-7,TRBD2,CASSPGTSEDEQYF,TGCGCCAGCAGTCCCGGGACTAGCGAAGACGAGCAGTACTTC
TRBV6-6,NA,TRBJ2-7,NA,CASSYWGAYEQYF,TGTGCCAGCAGTTACTGGGGGGCCTACGAGCAGTACTTC
TRBV27,NA,TRBJ2-2,TRBD1,CASRNSGGGELFF,TGTGCCAGCAGGAACTCAGGGGGCGGGGAGCTGTTTTTT
TRBV11-3,once,TRBJ1-3,NA,CASSSGDLSGNTIYF,TGTGCCAGCAGCTCAGGGGATCTTTCTGGAAACACCATATATTTT
TRBV9,NA,TRBJ1-3,TRBD1,CASSVDRGRRNTIYF,TGTGCCAGCAGCGTGGACAGGGGAAGGCGAAACACCATATATTTT
TRBV4-2,once,TRBJ1-4,NA,CASSQEYREEKLFF,TGTGCCAGCAGCCAGGAGTACAGGGAGGAAAAACTGTTTTTT
TRBV5-4,NA,TRBJ2-2,TRBD2,CASSTQTSGNTGELFF,TGTGCCAGCAGCACCCAAACTAGCGGCAACACCGGGGAGCTGTTTTTT
TRBV7-2,NA,TRBJ1-4,NA,CASSPTGPGEKLFF,TGTGCCAGCAGCCCAACAGGGCCCGGTGAAAAACTGTTTTTT
TRBV6-5,NA,TRBJ2-7,TRBD1,CASSLGQENSYEQYF,TGTGCCAGCAGTTTGGGACAGGAGAACTCCTACGAGCAGTACTTC
TRBV11-3,once,TRBJ2-2,NA,CASSSGGSNTGELFF,TGTGCCAGCAGCTCTGGGGGCTCAAACACCGGGGAGCTGTTTTTT
TRBV7-2,NA,TRBJ1-2,NA,CASSLAGSSGYTF,TGTGCCAGCAGCTTAGCAGGGAGCTCTGGCTACACCTTC
TRBV5-6,NA,TRBJ1-1,TRBD1,CASSRGQGYGTEAFF,TGTGCCAGCAGCCGGGGACAGGGGTACGGCACTGAAGCTTTCTTT
TRBV5-8,NA,TRBJ2-1,TRBD2,CASSLGTRNDNEQFF,TGTGCCAGCAGCTTGGGGACTAGGAACGACAATGAGCAGTTCTTC
TRBV6-2/TRBV6-3,NA,TRBJ1-2,TRBD1,CASSYDRDSSNYGYTF,TGTGCCAGCAGTTACGACAGGGACTCTTCTAACTATGGCTACACCTTC
TRBV14,NA,TRBJ1-2,NA,CASSQVAGSDYGYTF,TGTGCCAGCAGCCAAGTGGCGGGATCGGACTATGGCTACACCTTC
TRBV29-1,few,TRBJ1-2,TRBD1,CSVGDRGAYGYTF,TGCAGCGTTGGGGACAGGGGTGCCTATGGCTACACCTTC
TRBV11-1,NA,TRBJ2-2,TRBD1,CASNSQQGVAGELFF,TGTGCCAGCAACTCTCAGCAGGGGGTAGCCGGGGAGCTGTTTTTT
TRBV19,few,TRBJ1-2,TRBD1,CASSSLFSGQGTHGYTF,TGTGCCAGTAGTTCACTGTTCTCGGGACAGGGCACTCATGGCTACACCTTC
TRBV7-2,NA,TRBJ1-1,TRBD1,CASSSTGMIEAFF,TGTGCCAGCAGCTCGACAGGGATGATTGAAGCTTTCTTT
TRBV6-1,NA,TRBJ2-3,NA,CASSEGGHNTDTQYF,TGTGCCAGCAGTGAAGGAGGACACAACACAGATACGCAGTATTTT
TRBV5-4,NA,TRBJ2-1,TRBD1,CASSGRQGAFYNEQFF,TGTGCCAGCAGCGGGAGACAGGGGGCATTCTACAATGAGCAGTTCTTC
TRBV9,few,TRBJ2-2,TRBD2,CASSVGLAGAGELFF,TGTGCCAGCAGCGTAGGACTAGCGGGAGCCGGGGAGCTGTTTTTT
TRBV5-6,NA,TRBJ1-1,TRBD1,CASSRGQGASEAFF,TGTGCCAGCAGCCGTGGACAGGGGGCATCTGAAGCTTTCTTT
TRBV5-5,many,TRBJ1-1,TRBD1,CASSYLRDRGPGTEAFF,TGTGCCAGCAGCTACCTCCGGGACAGGGGCCCGGGCACTGAAGCTTTCTTT
TRBV5-8,NA,TRBJ2-1,TRBD2,CASSLKLAGSYNEQFF,TGTGCCAGCAGCTTGAAGCTAGCGGGATCCTACAATGAGCAGTTCTTC
TRBV18,NA,TRBJ1-1,NA,CASSPLGGGMNTEAFF,TGTGCCAGCTCACCTCTGGGGGGTGGGATGAACACTGAAGCTTTCTTT
TRBV12-3/TRBV12-4,NA,TRBJ2-7,NA,CASSPRRDEQYF,TGTGCCAGCAGTCCTAGACGGGACGAGCAGTACTTC
TRBV7-9,NA,TRBJ1-5,NA,CASSSGNQPQHF,TGTGCCAGCAGCAGCGGGAATCAGCCCCAGCATTTT
TRBV9,NA,TRBJ2-1,TRBD2,CASSVGASGGTNEQFF,TGTGCCAGCAGCGTAGGGGCTAGCGGGGGGACCAATGAGCAGTTCTTC
TRBV5-1,NA,TRBJ1-5,NA,CASSLIGPAGNQPQHF,TGCGCCAGCAGCTTGATTGGTCCGGCAGGGAATCAGCCCCAGCATTTT
TRBV20-1,NA,TRBJ1-2,NA,CSAGGGGGPVYGYTF,TGCAGTGCTGGTGGGGGCGGGGGGCCAGTCTATGGCTACACCTTC
TRBV9,NA,TRBJ2-7,TRBD2,CASSPNPGGAYEQYF,TGTGCCAGCAGCCCCAACCCGGGGGGGGCATATGAGCAGTACTTC
TRBV5-8,NA,TRBJ2-7,NA,CASSLSGYEQYF,TGTGCCAGCAGCTTGTCAGGGTACGAGCAGTACTTC
TRBV4-1,NA,TRBJ1-4,NA,CASMMTVNNEKLFF,TGCGCCAGCATGATGACTGTGAATAATGAAAAACTGTTTTTT
TRBV14,NA,TRBJ2-1,NA,CASSPDTAAFNEQFF,TGTGCCAGCAGCCCGGACACCGCCGCCTTCAATGAGCAGTTCTTC
TRBV30,NA,TRBJ1-5,NA,CAWAGGNDQPQHF,TGTGCCTGGGCCGGAGGGAATGACCAGCCCCAGCATTTT
TRBV6-2/TRBV6-3,NA,TRBJ1-1,TRBD1,CASSQQGVNTEAFF,TGTGCCAGCAGCCAACAGGGGGTGAACACTGAAGCTTTCTTT
TRBV7-9,NA,TRBJ1-2,TRBD1,CASSAGQGNYGYTF,TGTGCCAGCAGCGCGGGACAGGGTAACTATGGCTACACCTTC
TRBV4-3,once,TRBJ1-2,TRBD1,CASSQGVRGETNYGYTF,TGCGCCAGCAGCCAAGGGGTCAGGGGGGAAACTAACTATGGCTACACCTTC
TRBV4-2,NA,TRBJ1-3,NA,CASSQGQQSSGNTIYF,TGTGCCAGCAGCCAAGGACAGCAAAGCTCTGGAAACACCATATATTTT
TRBV29-1,NA,TRBJ2-7,TRBD2,CSVEARGLAGGDTYEQYF,TGCAGCGTTGAAGCCCGGGGACTAGCGGGAGGGGATACCTACGAGCAGTACTTC
TRBV5-1,NA,TRBJ1-1,NA,CASRRGGANTEAFF,TGCGCCAGCAGGAGAGGGGGTGCGAACACTGAAGCTTTCTTT
TRBV6-6,NA,TRBJ1-6,TRBD1,CASSYGTEPNPPLHF,TGTGCCAGCAGTTACGGGACAGAGCCTAATCCACCCCTCCACTTT
TRBV11-2,once,TRBJ1-1,TRBD1,CASSFGGQGNTEAFF,TGTGCCAGCAGCTTCGGGGGACAGGGGAACACTGAAGCTTTCTTT